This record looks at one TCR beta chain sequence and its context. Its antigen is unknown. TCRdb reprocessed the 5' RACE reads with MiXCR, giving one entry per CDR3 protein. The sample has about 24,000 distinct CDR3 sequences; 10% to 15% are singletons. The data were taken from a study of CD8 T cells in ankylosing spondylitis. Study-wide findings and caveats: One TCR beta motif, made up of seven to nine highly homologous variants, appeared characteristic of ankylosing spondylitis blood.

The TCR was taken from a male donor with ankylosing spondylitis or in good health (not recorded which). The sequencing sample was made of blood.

CDR3 region: CASSLQGGGVGELFF. For the CDR3, the DNA is TGTGCCAGCAGCTTACAGGGAGGCGGTGTCGGGGAGCTGTTTTTT. The chain uses TRBV7-2 and TRBJ2-2, with D possibly being TRBD2 (6 bases). The CDR3 has 15 amino acids. The V gene lost 2 bases and the J gene lost 7 bases, with 14 bases spanning the gap. CDR1 and CDR2 from the germline V gene are SGHTA and FQGNSA.